This entry lists 7 T cell receptor beta chains sequenced from one sample in a study of shared clonotypes between healthy human individuals (dated by TCRdb to 2020 to 2021). Libraries came from the immunoSEQ multiplex PCR assay. TCRdb took this table from immuneACCESS and kept in-frame rearrangements with V and J called. Such tables lack part of the clones; where checked against another copy, unresolved V genes explain under half of the gap, and the rest is unexplained. This sample holds a few million clones; roughly nine tenths were observed only once. Around 0.15% of the sample rests with the top ten. The specimen sequenced was naive CD4+ T cells sorted from blood. The cell subset or site label, as the study defines it: CD45RA+ positively selected. The receptors here all came from a man younger than 35 in good health.

The chain recombines TRBV28 with TRBJ2-1; D call uncertain. V lost 8 bases to trimming and J lost 5 bases, with 10 bases between them. The CDR3 sequence is 12 residues long. Per germline, CDR1 MDHEN and CDR2 SYDVKM. CDR3 residues: CASFTPNNEQFF. The CDR3 nucleotides read TGTGCCAGCTTTACTCCTAACAATGAGCAGTTCTTC.

CDR3 nucleotides: TGTGCCATCAGTGAGTCGGGACTAGCGGTGCGGAATGAGCAGTTCTTC. The encoded protein is CAISESGLAVRNEQFF. The chain recombines TRBV10-3 with TRBJ2-1; 11 nucleotides match TRBD2. With 0 bases clipped from V and 7 bases from J, the junction kept 5 bases outside the gene matches. The CDR3 loop spans 16 amino acids. From germline, CDR1 is ENHRY and CDR2 SYGVKD.

The V and J genes are TRBV7-2 and TRBJ2-3, with a possible D match to TRBD2 (5 bases). Trimming cost V 3 bases and J 3 bases, with 13 bases left between them. CDR3 length: 15 amino acids. Looked up from germline, CDR1 is SGHTA and CDR2 is FQGNSA. The CDR3 bases are TGTGCCAGCAGCTTTAGGCGGGCCAATACAGATACGCAGTATTTT. This codes for CASSFRRANTDTQYF.

CDR3 region: CASSPVGTGYRETQYF. The CDR3 bases are TGTGCCAGCAGCCCCGTCGGGACAGGGTACAGGGAGACCCAGTACTTC. This chain uses TRBV14 with TRBJ2-5, with 9 nucleotides matching TRBD1. The germline CDR1 and CDR2 sequences are SGHDN and FVKESK. The CDR3 has 16 amino acids. The junction had 11 bases not matched to a gene; V was cut back by 4 bases and J by 5 bases.

J is TRBJ1-1 and V is TRBV5-5; no definite D call. The V and J ends lost 0 bases and 1 base respectively, with 7 bases between them. Germline lookup yields CDR1 SGHKS and CDR2 YYEKEE (reference sequence). The CDR3 is made up of 14 amino acids. CDR3 DNA sequence: TGTGCCAGCAGCTTGGGACATTCGAACACTGAAGCTTTCTTT. It is translated as CASSLGHSNTEAFF. Using reference TRBV5-5 and TRBJ1-1 for the parts outside the CDR3, the full variable domain is DAGVTQSPTHLIKTRGQQVTLRCSPISGHKSVSWYQQVLGQGPQFIFQYYEKEERGRGNFPDRFSARQFPNYSSELNVNALLLGDSALYLCASSLGHSNTEAFFGQGTRLTVV.

This clone showed up just a few times. In the same sample, other DNA sequences code for this CDR3. This chain links TRBV30 with TRBJ1-5, with no clear D. The CDR3 runs to 12 residues. Trimming removed 3 bases at V and 4 bases at J, with 7 bases between. Germline CDR1 GTSNPN, CDR2 SVGIG (reference sequence). For the CDR3, the DNA is TGTGCCTGGAGCCGCCCAAATCAGCCCCAGCATTTT. Protein sequence: CAWSRPNQPQHF.

In regard to this clone: A junction boundary mismatches the germline segment, possibly from a read error. The V call is TRBV7-7, the J call TRBJ2-5; 8 bases map to TRBD1. Germline assignment: CDR1 SSHAT and CDR2 FNYEAQ (reference sequence). This CDR3 has 16 amino acids. The DNA of the CDR3 is TGTGCTAGCAGCTTAGGGAGGACAGGGACGGGAGAGACCCAGTACTTC. This codes for CASSLGRTGTGETQYF.